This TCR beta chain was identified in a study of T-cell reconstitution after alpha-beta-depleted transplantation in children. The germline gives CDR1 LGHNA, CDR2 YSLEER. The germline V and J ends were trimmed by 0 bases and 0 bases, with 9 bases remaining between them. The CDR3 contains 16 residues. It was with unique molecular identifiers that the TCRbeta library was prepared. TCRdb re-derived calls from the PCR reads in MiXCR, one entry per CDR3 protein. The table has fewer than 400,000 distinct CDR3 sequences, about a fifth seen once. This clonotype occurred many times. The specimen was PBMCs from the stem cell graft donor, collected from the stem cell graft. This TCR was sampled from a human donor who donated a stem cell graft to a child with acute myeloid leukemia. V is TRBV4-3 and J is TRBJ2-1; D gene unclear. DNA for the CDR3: TGCGCCAGCAGCCAAGACAGGCTAGGCTCCTACAATGAGCAGTTCTTC. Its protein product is CASSQDRLGSYNEQFF.